Listed here are 3 T cell receptor beta chains from one sample, sequenced in a study of regulatory T cells in long-lasting Graves disease. Indicated time point: persistent/refractory GD, antithyroid drugs over 5 years with positive TRAb. Scientists built the TCR library using RNA that was extracted from PBMCs. iRepertoire HTBI primers and Arm-PCR of CDR3 regions built TCR beta libraries. TCRdb analysed the multiplex PCR reads with MiXCR anew, one entry per CDR3 protein. This sample has a few hundred thousand distinct CDR3 sequences, with less than 25% found just once. This sample comprised peripheral blood mononuclear cells (PBMCs), obtained when the disease was refractory, from a patient treated with antithyroid drugs. The source of these receptors is a female donor with Graves disease.

The chain couples TRBV28 to TRBJ1-6; D is ambiguous. Trimming removed 5 bases at V and 9 bases at J, with 14 bases between. CDR3 length equals 14 residues. Germline assignment: CDR1 MDHEN and CDR2 SYDVKM. In DNA, the CDR3 is TGTGCCAGCAGTGAAAGCGCTGGAGGTTCACCCCTCCACTTT. As protein: CASSESAGGSPLHF. Using reference TRBV28 and TRBJ1-6 for the parts outside the CDR3, the full variable domain is DVKVTQSSRYLVKRTGEKVFLECVQDMDHENMFWYRQDPGLGLRLIYFSYDVKMKEKGDIPEGYSVSREKKERFSLILESASTNQTSMYLCASSESAGGSPLHFGNGTRLTVT.

This clonotype was detected ten times or more. The gene calls are TRBV2 and TRBJ2-1, with D possibly TRBD1 on 5 matching bases. V lost 7 bases and J 7 bases, leaving 20 bases between the germline ends. Per germline, CDR1 SNHLY and CDR2 FYNNEI. The length of the CDR3 is 15 residues. DNA for the CDR3: TGTGCCAGCAATTTGATGACAGCTTTAGATAATGAGCAGTTCTTC. It specifies CASNLMTALDNEQFF.

The chain carries TRBV20-1 and TRBJ2-7; 10 bases agree with TRBD2. CDR1 and CDR2 from the germline V gene are DFQATT and SNEGSKA (reference sequence). The CDR3 totals 17 residues. V was clipped by 5 bases and J by 3 bases; unmatched bases: 16. DNA for the CDR3: TGCAGTGCTCCCCGCGACTCTCTAGCGGGAGCGTACTACGAGCAGTACTTC. It codes for CSAPRDSLAGAYYEQYF.